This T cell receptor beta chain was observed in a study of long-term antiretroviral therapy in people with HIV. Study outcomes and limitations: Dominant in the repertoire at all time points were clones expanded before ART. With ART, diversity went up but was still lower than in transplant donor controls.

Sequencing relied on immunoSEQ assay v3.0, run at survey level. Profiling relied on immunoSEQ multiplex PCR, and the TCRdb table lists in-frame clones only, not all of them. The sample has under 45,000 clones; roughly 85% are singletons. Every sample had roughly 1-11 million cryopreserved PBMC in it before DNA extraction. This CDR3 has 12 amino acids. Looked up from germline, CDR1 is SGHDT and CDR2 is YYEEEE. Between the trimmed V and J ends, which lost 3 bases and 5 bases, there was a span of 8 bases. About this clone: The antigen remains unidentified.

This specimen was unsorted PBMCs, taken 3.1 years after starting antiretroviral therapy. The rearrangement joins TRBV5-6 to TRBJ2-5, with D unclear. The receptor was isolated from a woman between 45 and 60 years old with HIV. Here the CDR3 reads CASSWDDETQYF. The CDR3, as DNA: TGTGCCAGCAGCTGGGATGACGAGACCCAGTACTTC.